A selection of T cell receptor beta chains follows, all from one sample in a study of cytomegalovirus exposure and HLA in healthy donors. The assay was immunoSEQ multiplex PCR, and TCRdb's table has in-frame clones only and misses some. The sample includes over 40,000 clones, around three quarters seen only once; the top ten take roughly 6.5%. The sample consisted of PBMCs. Receptors were obtained from a man aged 30 to 39 in good health and CMV-seronegative. Each CDR3 is given with its conserved first and last residue. D genes are given only for firm matches. Not all rows give a size; the values are once, few, many and, for expanded clones, a class.

TRBJ2-7,-,TRBD1,TRBV5-1,CASSLTGQATYEQYF,TGCGCCAGCAGCTTAACGGGACAGGCAACCTACGAGCAGTACTTC
TRBJ1-1,-,TRBD1,TRBV6-5,CASTRDRGNTEAFF,TGTGCCAGCACTAGGGACAGGGGGAACACTGAAGCTTTCTTT
TRBJ2-7,-,TRBD2,TRBV10-2,CASSESSGMGYEQYF,TGCGCCAGCAGTGAGTCTAGCGGGATGGGATACGAGCAGTACTTC
TRBJ2-1,few,TRBD2,TRBV4-1,CASSQALRLAGLNEQFF,TGCGCCAGCAGCCAAGCCCTTAGGCTAGCGGGATTGAATGAGCAGTTCTTC
TRBJ2-1,-,-,TRBV21-1,CASSKGYRGRASSYNEQFF,TGTGCCAGCAGCAAAGGCTATCGAGGGAGGGCGAGCTCCTACAATGAGCAGTTCTTC
TRBJ2-7,-,TRBD1,TRBV6-6,CASSYGDRGTYEQYF,TGTGCCAGCAGTTACGGGGACAGGGGGACCTACGAGCAGTACTTC
TRBJ2-1,once,TRBD2,TRBV5-4,CASSPSGGRGANEQFF,TGTGCCAGCAGCCCGAGTGGAGGGAGGGGAGCCAATGAGCAGTTCTTC
TRBJ1-5,-,-,TRBV29-1,CSVEAGRDQPQHF,TGCAGCGTTGAAGCAGGGCGAGATCAGCCCCAGCATTTT
TRBJ2-1,-,TRBD2,TRBV6-5,CASNLAGGNYNEQFF,TGTGCCAGCAACTTAGCGGGGGGAAACTACAATGAGCAGTTCTTC
TRBJ2-3,-,TRBD2,TRBV19,CASSRRTSGSTDTQYF,TGTGCCAGTAGTCGAAGGACTAGCGGAAGCACAGATACGCAGTATTTT
TRBJ1-5,-,TRBD1,TRBV10-2,CASSYQGGQPQHF,TGCGCCAGCAGTTACCAGGGGGGACAGCCCCAGCATTTT
TRBJ2-5,-,-,TRBV5-1,CASSLTRQETQYF,TGCGCCAGCAGCCTGACAAGACAAGAGACCCAGTACTTC
TRBJ1-2,-,TRBD1,TRBV18,CASSRGTVVNYGYTF,TGTGCCAGCTCACGGGGGACAGTTGTTAACTATGGCTACACCTTC
TRBJ2-1,-,-,TRBV29-1,CSDQTAYNEQFF,TGCAGCGATCAGACAGCCTACAATGAGCAGTTCTTC
TRBJ2-7,once,-,TRBV10-1,CASSDNMGGNYEQYF,TGCGCCAGCAGTGACAATATGGGAGGTAACTACGAGCAGTACTTC
TRBJ2-1,-,TRBD2,TRBV6-5,CASKKTSGGEQFF,TGTGCCAGCAAGAAGACTAGCGGGGGTGAGCAGTTCTTC
TRBJ1-2,-,TRBD1,TRBV6-5,CASRPGQNYGYTF,TGTGCCAGCAGGCCGGGACAGAACTATGGCTACACCTTC
TRBJ1-1,few,-,TRBV4-1,CASSQIGQGYGNTEAFF,TGCGCCAGCAGCCAGATCGGGCAGGGGTACGGGAACACTGAAGCTTTCTTT
TRBJ2-5,-,TRBD1,TRBV11-3,CASSARTGGAETQYF,TGTGCCAGCAGCGCAAGGACAGGGGGCGCGGAGACCCAGTACTTC
TRBJ2-5,-,-,TRBV9,CASSLGEAKETQYF,TGTGCCAGCAGCCTCGGGGAAGCCAAAGAGACCCAGTACTTC
TRBJ2-7,-,TRBD2,TRBV2,CASRREGPYEQYF,TGTGCCAGCAGGAGGGAGGGCCCCTACGAGCAGTACTTC
TRBJ2-5,-,-,TRBV5-1,CASSPTRRTETQYF,TGCGCCAGCAGCCCTACTAGGAGGACGGAGACCCAGTACTTC
TRBJ1-3,-,-,TRBV6-5,CASSYGSGWGNTIYF,TGTGCCAGCAGTTACGGGTCGGGTTGGGGAAACACCATATATTTT
TRBJ1-2,-,TRBD1,TRBV7-9,CASSLEGRQGESF,TGTGCCAGCAGCTTAGAGGGGCGCCAGGGGGAGTCCTTC
TRBJ2-7,-,TRBD2,TRBV4-2,CASSLVAGTSGSYEQYF,TGTGCCAGCAGCTTAGTCGCCGGGACTAGCGGTTCCTACGAGCAGTACTTC
TRBJ2-1,-,TRBD1,TRBV7-2,CASSRRGSFSNEQFF,TGTGCCAGCAGCCGCAGGGGGTCGTTTTCCAATGAGCAGTTCTTC
TRBJ2-3,-,TRBD2,TRBV4-1,CASSQEWGTAGGLGSTDTQYF,TGCGCCAGCAGCCAAGAGTGGGGTACGGCGGGAGGGTTGGGGAGCACAGATACGCAGTATTTT
TRBJ1-5,-,-,TRBV25-1,CASSEGGGQPQHF,TGTGCCAGCAGTGAGGGAGGGGGACAGCCCCAGCATTTT
TRBJ2-2,-,-,TRBV15,CATRLAPGELFF,TGTGCCACCAGGCTAGCGCCCGGGGAGCTGTTTTTT
TRBJ2-5,-,-,TRBV5-1,CASSFSAGDGETQYF,TGCGCCAGCAGCTTCTCGGCAGGGGACGGGGAGACCCAGTACTTC
TRBJ2-7,-,-,TRBV7-6,CASSRQQGTYEQYF,TGTGCCAGCAGCCGTCAACAGGGAACCTACGAGCAGTACTTC
TRBJ2-2,-,TRBD2,TRBV5-4,CASSAETSGRAGELFF,TGTGCCAGCAGCGCGGAAACTAGCGGGAGAGCCGGGGAGCTGTTTTTT
TRBJ2-5,-,TRBD2,TRBV7-9,CASSPRAGVGTQYF,TGTGCCAGCAGCCCGCGGGCGGGAGTTGGGACCCAGTACTTC
TRBJ2-1,once,-,TRBV5-1,CASSDDYLYNEQFF,TGCGCCAGCAGCGACGACTATCTCTACAATGAGCAGTTCTTC
TRBJ2-1,-,TRBD1,TRBV5-1,CASSLEGQLYNEQFF,TGCGCCAGCAGCTTGGAGGGACAGTTATACAATGAGCAGTTCTTC
TRBJ2-3,few,TRBD2,TRBV6-5,CASSKSGRRPDTQYF,TGTGCCAGCAGTAAAAGCGGGAGGCGCCCAGATACGCAGTATTTT
TRBJ2-3,few,-,TRBV5-1,CASTLGGRDTDTQYF,TGCGCCAGCACTCTTGGGGGCCGGGACACAGATACGCAGTATTTT
TRBJ2-7,-,TRBD1,TRBV7-9,CASSFPGQGYEQYF,TGTGCCAGCAGCTTCCCGGGACAGGGATACGAGCAGTACTTC
TRBJ2-7,few,-,TRBV6-5,CASYRRAVGGGEQYF,TGTGCCAGCTATAGAAGAGCAGTGGGCGGCGGGGAGCAGTACTTC
TRBJ2-1,-,TRBD1,TRBV10-3,CAITTRDRGFGGSYNEQFF,TGTGCCATCACCACTCGGGACAGGGGATTCGGCGGGTCCTACAATGAGCAGTTCTTC
TRBJ2-3,-,-,TRBV5-1,CASSLQTTGTDTQYF,TGCGCCAGCAGCTTGCAGACAACTGGCACAGATACGCAGTATTTT
TRBJ2-7,once,TRBD1,TRBV7-9,CASSPRDRAPGEQYF,TGTGCCAGCAGCCCCCGGGACAGAGCACCCGGGGAGCAGTACTTC
TRBJ2-7,-,-,TRBV7-2,CASTIGLTPYEQYF,TGTGCCAGCACCATCGGACTTACTCCGTACGAGCAGTACTTC
TRBJ2-3,-,-,TRBV5-1,CASMIAGLSTDTQYF,TGCGCCAGCATGATTGCGGGACTTAGCACAGATACGCAGTATTTT
TRBJ2-7,-,TRBD2,TRBV27,CASSRLSGGLYEQYF,TGTGCCAGCTCCCGCCTGTCGGGGGGACTGTACGAGCAGTACTTC
TRBJ2-7,few,-,TRBV25-1,CASSELKGDAYEQYF,TGTGCCAGCAGTGAATTAAAGGGGGATGCCTACGAGCAGTACTTC
TRBJ2-2,-,-,TRBV29-1,CSGQNTGELFF,TGCAGCGGACAGAACACCGGGGAGCTGTTTTTT
TRBJ1-4,-,TRBD1,TRBV5-1,CASSLERQGYEKLFF,TGCGCCAGCAGCTTGGAGCGACAGGGATATGAAAAACTGTTTTTT
TRBJ1-4,-,-,TRBV30,CAWSAPFWGVNEKLFF,TGTGCCTGGAGTGCCCCGTTCTGGGGGGTTAATGAAAAACTGTTTTTT